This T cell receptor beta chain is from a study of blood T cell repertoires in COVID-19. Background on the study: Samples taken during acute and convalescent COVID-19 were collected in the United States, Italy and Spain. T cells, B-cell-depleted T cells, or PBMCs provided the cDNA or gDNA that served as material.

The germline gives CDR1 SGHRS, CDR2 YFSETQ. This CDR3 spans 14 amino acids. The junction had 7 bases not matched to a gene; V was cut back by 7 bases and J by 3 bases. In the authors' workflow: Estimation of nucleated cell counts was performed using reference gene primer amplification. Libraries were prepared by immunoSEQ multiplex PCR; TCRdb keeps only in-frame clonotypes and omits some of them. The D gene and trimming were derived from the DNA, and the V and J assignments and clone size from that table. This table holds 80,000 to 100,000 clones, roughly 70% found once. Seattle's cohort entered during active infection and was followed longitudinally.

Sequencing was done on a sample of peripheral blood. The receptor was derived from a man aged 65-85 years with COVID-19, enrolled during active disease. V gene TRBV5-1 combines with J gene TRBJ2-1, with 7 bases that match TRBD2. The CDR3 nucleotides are TGCGCCAGCGCCAGCGGGACCAGCTACAATGAGCAGTTCTTC. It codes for CASASGTSYNEQFF.